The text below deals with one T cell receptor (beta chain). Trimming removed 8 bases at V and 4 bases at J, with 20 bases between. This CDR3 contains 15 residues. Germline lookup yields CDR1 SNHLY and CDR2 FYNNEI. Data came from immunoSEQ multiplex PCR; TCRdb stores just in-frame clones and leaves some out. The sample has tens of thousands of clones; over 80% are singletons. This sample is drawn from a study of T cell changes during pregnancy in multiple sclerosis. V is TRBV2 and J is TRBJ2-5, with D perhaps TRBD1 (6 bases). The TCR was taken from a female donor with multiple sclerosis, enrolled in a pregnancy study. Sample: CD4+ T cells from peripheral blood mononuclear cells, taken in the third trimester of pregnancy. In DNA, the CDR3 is TGTGCCAGCCAACTTTCTCGGACAGTCTCAGAGACCCAGTACTTC. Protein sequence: CASQLSRTVSETQYF.